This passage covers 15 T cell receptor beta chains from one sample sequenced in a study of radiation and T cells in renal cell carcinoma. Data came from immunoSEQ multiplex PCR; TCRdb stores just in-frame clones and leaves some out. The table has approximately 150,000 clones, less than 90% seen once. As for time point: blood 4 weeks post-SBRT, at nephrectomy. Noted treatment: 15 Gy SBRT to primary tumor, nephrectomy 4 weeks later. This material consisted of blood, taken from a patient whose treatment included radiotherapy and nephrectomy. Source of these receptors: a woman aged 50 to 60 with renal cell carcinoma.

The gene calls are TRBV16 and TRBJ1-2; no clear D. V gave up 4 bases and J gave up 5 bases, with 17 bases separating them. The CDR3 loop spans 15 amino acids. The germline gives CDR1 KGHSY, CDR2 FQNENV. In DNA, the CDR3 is TGTGCCAGCAGCCGTCGCCTGGACCTCCATTATGGCTACACCTTC. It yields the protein CASSRRLDLHYGYTF. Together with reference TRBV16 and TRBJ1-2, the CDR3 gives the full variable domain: GEEVAQTPKHLVRGEGQKAKLYCAPIKGHSYVFWYQQVLKNEFKFLISFQNENVFDETGMPKERFSAKCLPNSPCSLEIQATKLEDSAVYFCASSRRLDLHYGYTFGSGTRLTVV.

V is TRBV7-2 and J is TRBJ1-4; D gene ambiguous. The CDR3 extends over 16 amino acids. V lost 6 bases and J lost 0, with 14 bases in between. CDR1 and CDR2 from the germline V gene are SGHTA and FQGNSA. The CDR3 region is CASRGSSGATNEKLFF. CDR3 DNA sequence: TGTGCCAGCAGGGGCTCTTCTGGGGCAACTAATGAAAAACTGTTTTTT.

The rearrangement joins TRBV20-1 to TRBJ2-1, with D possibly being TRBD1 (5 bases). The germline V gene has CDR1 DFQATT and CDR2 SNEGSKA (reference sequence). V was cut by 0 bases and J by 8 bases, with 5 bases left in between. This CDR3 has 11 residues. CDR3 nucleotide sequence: TGCAGTGCTAGAGAGGGGCATGAGCAGTTCTTC. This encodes CSAREGHEQFF.

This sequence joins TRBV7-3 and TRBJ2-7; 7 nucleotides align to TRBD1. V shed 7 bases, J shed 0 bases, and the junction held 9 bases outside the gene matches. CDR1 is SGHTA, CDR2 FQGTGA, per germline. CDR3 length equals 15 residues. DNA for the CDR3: TGTGCCAGCACCGTGGCCTCAGGGGGCTCCTACGAGCAGTACTTC. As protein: CASTVASGGSYEQYF.

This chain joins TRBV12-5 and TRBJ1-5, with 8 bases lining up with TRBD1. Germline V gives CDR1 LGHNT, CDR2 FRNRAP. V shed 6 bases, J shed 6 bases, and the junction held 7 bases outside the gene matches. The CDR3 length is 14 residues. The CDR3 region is CASGEEQGGQPQHF. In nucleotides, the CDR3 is TGTGCTAGTGGGGAGGAACAGGGGGGTCAGCCCCAGCATTTT.

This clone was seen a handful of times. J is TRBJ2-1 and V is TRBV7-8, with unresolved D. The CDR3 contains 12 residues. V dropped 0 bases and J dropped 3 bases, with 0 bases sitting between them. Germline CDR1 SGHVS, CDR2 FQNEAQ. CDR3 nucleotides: TGTGCCAGCAGCTTAGCCTACAATGAGCAGTTCTTC. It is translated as CASSLAYNEQFF.

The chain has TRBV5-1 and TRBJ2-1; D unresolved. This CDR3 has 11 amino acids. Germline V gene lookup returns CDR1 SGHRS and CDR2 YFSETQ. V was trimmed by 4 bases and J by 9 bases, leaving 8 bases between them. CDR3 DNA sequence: TGCGCCAGCAGCCTGCAGGTTGAGCAGTTCTTC. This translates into CASSLQVEQFF.

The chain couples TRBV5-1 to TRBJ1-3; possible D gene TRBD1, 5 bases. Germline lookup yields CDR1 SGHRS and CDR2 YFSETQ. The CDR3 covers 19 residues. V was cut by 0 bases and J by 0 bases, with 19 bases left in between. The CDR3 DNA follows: TGCGCCAGCAGCTTGGCAGGTTTTATCCGGGGGAGCTCTGGAAACACCATATATTTT. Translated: CASSLAGFIRGSSGNTIYF. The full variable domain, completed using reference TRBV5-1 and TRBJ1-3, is KAGVTQTPRYLIKTRGQQVTLSCSPISGHRSVSWYQQTPGQGLQFLFEYFSETQRNKGNFPGRFSGRQFSNSRSEMNVSTLELGDSALYLCASSLAGFIRGSSGNTIYFGEGSWLTVV.

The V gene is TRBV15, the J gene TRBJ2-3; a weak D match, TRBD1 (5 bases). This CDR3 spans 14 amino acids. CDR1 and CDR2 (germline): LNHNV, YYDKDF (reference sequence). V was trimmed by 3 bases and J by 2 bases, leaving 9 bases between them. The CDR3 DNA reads TGTGCCACCAGCAGCCGACAGCCCACAGATACGCAGTATTTT. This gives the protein CATSSRQPTDTQYF.

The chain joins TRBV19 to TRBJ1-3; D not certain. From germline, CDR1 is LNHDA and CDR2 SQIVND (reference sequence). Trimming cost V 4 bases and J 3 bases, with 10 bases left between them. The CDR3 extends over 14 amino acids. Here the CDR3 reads CASSTPDIGNTIYF. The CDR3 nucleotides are TGTGCCAGTAGTACCCCTGACATTGGAAACACCATATATTTT.

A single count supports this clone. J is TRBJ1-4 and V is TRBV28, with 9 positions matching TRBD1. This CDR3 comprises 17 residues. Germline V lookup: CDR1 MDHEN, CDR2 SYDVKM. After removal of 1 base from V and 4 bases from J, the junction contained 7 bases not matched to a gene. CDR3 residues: CASSLSAGTGINEKLFF. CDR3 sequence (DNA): TGTGCCAGCAGTTTATCGGCCGGGACAGGGATTAATGAAAAACTGTTTTTT.

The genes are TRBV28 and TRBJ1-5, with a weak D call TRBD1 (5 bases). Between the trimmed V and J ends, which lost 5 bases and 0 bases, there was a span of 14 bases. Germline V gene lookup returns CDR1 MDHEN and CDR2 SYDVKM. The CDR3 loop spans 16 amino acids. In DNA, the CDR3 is TGTGCCAGCAGTCAACGACAGATTTTTAGCAATCAGCCCCAGCATTTT. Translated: CASSQRQIFSNQPQHF.

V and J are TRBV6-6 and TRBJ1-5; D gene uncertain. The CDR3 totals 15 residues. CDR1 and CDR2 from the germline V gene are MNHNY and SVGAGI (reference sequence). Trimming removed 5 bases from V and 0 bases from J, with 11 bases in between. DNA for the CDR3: TGTGCCAGCAGTCGAGAGAACTATAGCAATCAGCCCCAGCATTTT. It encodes CASSRENYSNQPQHF.

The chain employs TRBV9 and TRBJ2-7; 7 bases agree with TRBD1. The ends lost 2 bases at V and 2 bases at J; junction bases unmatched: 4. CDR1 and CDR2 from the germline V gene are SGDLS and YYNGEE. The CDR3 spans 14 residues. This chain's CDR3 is CASSVRQGPYEQYF. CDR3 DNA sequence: TGTGCCAGCAGCGTTCGACAGGGCCCCTACGAGCAGTACTTC. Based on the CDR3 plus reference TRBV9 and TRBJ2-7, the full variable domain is DSGVTQTPKHLITATGQRVTLRCSPRSGDLSVYWYQQSLDQGLQFLIQYYNGEERAKGNILERFSAQQFPDLHSELNLSSLELGDSALYFCASSVRQGPYEQYFGPGTRLTVT.

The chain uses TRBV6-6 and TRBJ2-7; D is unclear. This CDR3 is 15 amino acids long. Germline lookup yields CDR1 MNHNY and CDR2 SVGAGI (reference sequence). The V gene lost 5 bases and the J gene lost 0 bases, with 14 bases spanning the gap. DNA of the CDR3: TGTGCCAGCAGTATCTCGACCTGGAGCTCCTACGAGCAGTACTTC. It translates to CASSISTWSSYEQYF.